The 25 T cell receptor beta chains presented below share a single source sample, sequenced in a study of cytomegalovirus exposure and HLA in healthy donors. PCR used 60 Vbeta primers and 13 Jbeta primers. Only in-frame clones appear in the TCRdb table, and some are missing; sequencing was by immunoSEQ multiplex PCR. This sample has around 88,000 clones, with just under 80% found just once. Material: PBMCs. These receptors all stem from a woman aged 40 to 50 in good health and CMV-seropositive.

V and J are TRBV2 and TRBJ2-3; the match to TRBD2 covers 7 bases. This CDR3 has 15 residues. V shed 2 bases and J 0 bases; nucleotides not matched to a gene: 2. Germline values: CDR1 SNHLY, CDR2 FYNNEI. This CDR3 is CASSERRESTDTQYF. CDR3 in DNA: TGTGCCAGCAGTGAACGGCGGGAGAGCACAGATACGCAGTATTTT.

This chain uses TRBV5-1 with TRBJ2-1; D is ambiguous. Germline CDR1 reads SGHRS; CDR2 reads YFSETQ. With 6 bases removed from V and 1 base from J, the gap between germline ends came to 11 bases. CDR3 length equals 14 residues. The CDR3 sequence is CASTADRSYNEQFF. The DNA of the CDR3 is TGCGCCAGCACGGCGGATCGGTCCTACAATGAGCAGTTCTTC.

This clone was recorded a few times. The gene calls are TRBV5-1 and TRBJ2-2; 8 bases agree with TRBD2. Looked up from germline, CDR1 is SGHRS and CDR2 is YFSETQ. The CDR3 length is 16 residues. V lost 4 bases and J lost 6; bases outside the gene matches: 11. CDR3 sequence: CASSTGGVLGAGELFF. The CDR3 DNA sequence: TGCGCCAGCAGCACGGGAGGGGTTCTAGGAGCCGGGGAGCTGTTTTTT.

This clone was recorded only once. V usage is TRBV9 and J usage is TRBJ2-6, with 7 bases matching TRBD1. Germline CDR1 and CDR2: SGDLS and YYNGEE. The CDR3 totals 21 residues. The trim removed 1 base at V and 0 bases at J, leaving 16 bases unmatched. The CDR3 region has the DNA TGTGCCAGCAGCGTACCCAAAGGGGGCTTTGAGGGTAACTCTGGGGCCAACGTCCTGACTTTC. It is translated as CASSVPKGGFEGNSGANVLTF.

The chain has TRBV7-9 and TRBJ1-4; 11 bases are a match to TRBD1. CDR3 length: 15 residues. Germline-derived CDR1 and CDR2 are SEHNR and FQNEAQ (reference sequence). V was pared by 5 bases and J by 10 bases, with 9 bases of the junction left unmatched. The CDR3 DNA follows: TGTGCCAGCAGCCCCGCAGGGACAGGGGGAGGAAAACTGTTTTTT. As protein: CASSPAGTGGGKLFF.

This clone occurred once. The chain employs TRBV5-8 and TRBJ2-7; tentative D call: TRBD2 (5 bases). From germline, CDR1 is SGHTS and CDR2 YDEGEE. This CDR3 contains 12 residues. V dropped 1 base and J dropped 12 bases, with 14 bases sitting between them. The CDR3 nucleotides are TGTGCCAGCAGCTTGCTTGGGGATGGGAGGTACTTC. Its translation is CASSLLGDGRYF.

V usage is TRBV19 and J usage is TRBJ1-4, with unresolved D. Germline loops: CDR1 LNHDA, CDR2 SQIVND (reference sequence). Trimming pared 7 bases from V and 0 bases from J, leaving 6 bases between. CDR3 length: 13 residues. Here the CDR3 reads CASTGATNEKLFF. The CDR3 DNA sequence: TGTGCCAGTACCGGTGCAACTAATGAAAAACTGTTTTTT.

The V call is TRBV29-1, the J call TRBJ2-7, with 8 nucleotides matching TRBD1. CDR1 is SQVTM and CDR2 is ANQGSEA in the germline V gene. CDR3 length: 12 residues. Trimming at V came to 4 bases and at J to 2 bases, leaving 1 base not matched to a gene. Here the CDR3 DNA reads TGCAGCGTTGGGGACAGGACCTACGAGCAGTACTTC. Amino acid sequence: CSVGDRTYEQYF.

V gene TRBV28 combines with J gene TRBJ1-2; no firm D call. V lost 3 bases, J lost 0 bases, and 5 bases lay in between. This CDR3 comprises 13 residues. Per germline, CDR1 MDHEN and CDR2 SYDVKM. For the CDR3, the DNA is TGTGCCAGCAGTTTTGGCCCTAACTATGGCTACACCTTC. Its protein product is CASSFGPNYGYTF.

The genes are TRBV7-2 and TRBJ2-1; perhaps TRBD2 as D (5 bases). Trimming removed 4 bases at V and 4 bases at J, with 14 bases between. Germline assignment: CDR1 SGHTA and CDR2 FQGNSA. The CDR3 covers 15 residues. In DNA form, the CDR3 reads TGTGCCAGCAGCTCCCCCGGGGTTATGTACAATGAGCAGTTCTTC. It translates to CASSSPGVMYNEQFF.

V usage is TRBV19 and J usage is TRBJ1-1; TRBD1 might be the D (6 bases). V lost 4 bases and J 1 base, leaving 7 bases between the germline ends. The CDR3 is 13 residues long. The germline V gene has CDR1 LNHDA and CDR2 SQIVND (reference sequence). CDR3: CASSTTGNTEAFF. The CDR3 bases are TGTGCCAGTAGTACGACAGGGAACACTGAAGCTTTCTTT.

This clone has only a few counts. CDR3 DNA: TGTGCCAGCAGTTCGACAGGGAGCTCCTACAATGAGCAGTTCTTC. Residues: CASSSTGSSYNEQFF. The J gene is TRBJ2-1, the V gene TRBV27; 7 nucleotides align to TRBD1. There are 15 residues in the CDR3. After removal of 4 bases from V and 0 bases from J, the junction contained 3 bases not matched to a gene. Germline-derived CDR1 and CDR2 are MNHEY and SMNVEV (reference sequence).

The chain joins TRBV7-9 to TRBJ2-7, with D possibly being TRBD1 (6 bases). CDR3 length: 12 residues. Germline V gene sequence: CDR1 SEHNR, CDR2 FQNEAQ (reference sequence). V was clipped by 5 bases and J by 6 bases, with 11 bases between them. The CDR3 coding sequence is TGTGCCAGCAGCCCACCAGGGGCCGAGCAGTACTTC. Its translation is CASSPPGAEQYF.

The V call is TRBV10-3, the J call TRBJ2-5, with 8 bases identical to TRBD1. The CDR3 covers 14 residues. V gave up 6 bases and J gave up 2 bases; unmatched junction bases: 5. Germline V CDR1 and CDR2: ENHRY, SYGVKD. DNA of the CDR3: TGTGCCATCAGCGTCCAGGGGGCTCAAGAGACCCAGTACTTC. Amino acid sequence: CAISVQGAQETQYF.

This chain uses TRBV9 with TRBJ2-3, with 7 bases matching TRBD1. Germline CDR1 and CDR2: SGDLS and YYNGEE. J gave up 7 bases and V 3 bases, and 14 bases lay outside the gene matches. The CDR3 is 16 residues long. The CDR3 loop reads CASSAERTGRLNTQYF. The CDR3 coding sequence is TGTGCCAGCAGCGCAGAACGGACAGGCCGCTTGAATACGCAGTATTTT.

The chain combines TRBV6-8 with TRBJ1-5; D is perhaps TRBD1 (6 bases). The length of the CDR3 is 15 residues. Trimming shortened V by 2 bases and J by 7 bases, and 15 bases separated the two germline ends. Germline assignment: CDR1 MNHGY and CDR2 SAAAGT. For the CDR3, the DNA is TGTGCCAGCAGTTACCACCAGGGGCCGCGCCAGCCCCAGCATTTT. Residues: CASSYHQGPRQPQHF.

DNA for the CDR3: TGTGCCAGCAGCTTCCGACAGGGTACCACCGGGGAGCTGTTTTTT. Protein: CASSFRQGTTGELFF. The chain joins TRBV9 to TRBJ2-2, with 7 bases lining up with TRBD1. With V trimmed by 4 bases and J by 4 bases, 7 bases remained unmatched. Germline loops: CDR1 SGDLS, CDR2 YYNGEE. This CDR3 is 15 amino acids long.

V is TRBV7-9 and J is TRBJ2-7, with 7 positions matching TRBD2. The V and J ends lost 3 bases and 4 bases, in that order; junction bases with no gene match: 6. CDR3 length equals 14 residues. The germline gives CDR1 SEHNR, CDR2 FQNEAQ (reference sequence). The CDR3 DNA follows: TGTGCCAGCAGCTTTAGCGGGTTAGGATACGAGCAGTACTTC. It codes for CASSFSGLGYEQYF.

CDR3 region: CASSLAPRGRTYEQYF. CDR3 bases: TGTGCCAGCAGCTTAGCCCCCAGGGGCAGAACCTACGAGCAGTACTTC. The chain joins TRBV7-8 to TRBJ2-7; possibly TRBD1 for D (6 bases). V dropped 0 bases and J dropped 2 bases, with 14 bases sitting between them. CDR3 length equals 16 residues. Germline values: CDR1 SGHVS, CDR2 FQNEAQ.

This chain links TRBV9 with TRBJ2-1; D unclear. The CDR3 length is 15 residues. Germline lookup yields CDR1 SGDLS and CDR2 YYNGEE. V gave up 4 bases and J gave up 0 bases, with 11 bases separating them. The CDR3 DNA reads as TGTGCCAGCAGCACCGCCAGCGACTCCTACAATGAGCAGTTCTTC. Its protein is CASSTASDSYNEQFF.

V usage is TRBV10-3 and J usage is TRBJ2-1; a possible D gene is TRBD1 (5 bases). V was shortened by 10 bases and J by 0 bases, with 10 bases between the two germline ends. There are 13 residues in the CDR3. Germline lookup yields CDR1 ENHRY and CDR2 SYGVKD. In nucleotides, the CDR3 is TGTGCCACATTGACAGTCTCCTACAATGAGCAGTTCTTC. Translation: CATLTVSYNEQFF.

CDR3 in DNA: TGTGCCAGCAGCGCCCACCAGGGGACGGGCACTGAAGCTTTCTTT. This sequence encodes CASSAHQGTGTEAFF. The chain couples TRBV6-5 to TRBJ1-1, with a weak D call TRBD1 (6 bases). V was pared by 6 bases and J by 4 bases, with 18 bases between. Per the germline V gene, CDR1 is MNHEY and CDR2 is SVGAGI. The CDR3 sequence is 15 residues long.

The V and J genes are TRBV7-3 and TRBJ2-3; 9 positions agree with TRBD2. The trim removed 3 bases at V and 2 bases at J, leaving 3 bases unmatched. The CDR3 sequence is 15 residues long. CDR1 is SGHTA, CDR2 FQGTGA, per germline. The CDR3 nucleotides read TGTGCCAGCAGCTTGACTAGCGGCACCACAGATACGCAGTATTTT. It codes for CASSLTSGTTDTQYF.

The J gene is TRBJ2-1, the V gene TRBV9; 9 positions agree with TRBD1. The germline V gene has CDR1 SGDLS and CDR2 YYNGEE. The CDR3 runs 15 residues. V lost 4 bases to trimming and J lost 7 bases; unmatched junction nucleotides: 9. The CDR3 loop is CASSPRDRAINEQFF. The CDR3 DNA reads TGTGCCAGCAGCCCCCGGGACAGGGCGATAAATGAGCAGTTCTTC.

CDR3 loop: CASSLMGGSSYNEQFF. The CDR3 nucleotides read TGTGCCAGCAGCTTAATGGGCGGGAGCTCCTACAATGAGCAGTTCTTC. V is TRBV7-2 and J is TRBJ2-1; 7 positions match TRBD2. The CDR3 extends over 16 amino acids. The trim removed 2 bases at V and 0 bases at J, leaving 4 bases unmatched. From germline, CDR1 is SGHTA and CDR2 FQGNSA. Supplemented by reference TRBV7-2 and TRBJ2-1, the full variable domain reads GAGVSQSPSNKVTEKGKDVELRCDPISGHTALYWYRQSLGQGLEFLIYFQGNSAPDKSGLPSDRFSAERTGGSVSTLTIQRTQQEDSAVYLCASSLMGGSSYNEQFFGPGTRLTVL.